This T cell receptor (beta chain) derives from a study of cytomegalovirus exposure and HLA in healthy donors. As for this clone: Its antigen is not known.

Findings and caveats of the study: A later analysis found TCR association rates differed by HLA locus, highest for DRB1 and lowest for HLA-C.

Germline lookup yields CDR1 SNHLY and CDR2 FYNNEI. The CDR3 is made up of 13 amino acids. V was pared by 4 bases and J by 2 bases, with 8 bases between. The PCR used 60 Vbeta and 13 Jbeta primers. The protocol was immunoSEQ multiplex PCR, while the TCRdb copy is restricted to in-frame clones and leaves out a portion. The sample includes about 88,000 clones, roughly 79% of them seen just once. This chain links TRBV2 with TRBJ1-2, with a tentative D call TRBD1 (6 bases). The sequenced material came from PBMCs. This TCR came from a woman aged 40-49 years in good health and CMV-seronegative. The CDR3 sequence: CASSGGGNYGYTF. The CDR3 DNA sequence: TGTGCCAGCAGTGGAGGGGGAAACTATGGCTACACCTTC. Complete variable domain (other parts from reference TRBV2 and TRBJ1-2): EPEVTQTPSHQVTQMGQEVILRCVPISNHLYFYWYRQILGQKVEFLVSFYNNEISEKSEIFDDQFSVERPDGSNFTLKIRSTKLEDSAMYFCASSGGGNYGYTFGSGTRLTVV.